The text below deals with one T cell receptor beta chain. Authors' analysis steps: Reference gene primers were amplified, and this amplification served to estimate nucleated cell counts. Measured with immunoSEQ multiplex PCR; TCRdb has only the in-frame clones, and not every one. V, J and clone size derive from that table, while D and trimming were established from the DNA sequence. The sample contains 93,000 or so clones, approximately 90% of which appear only once. The sample originates from a study of blood T cell repertoires in COVID-19. At the level of the study: There were acute and convalescent COVID-19 samples, and they came from the United States, Italy and Spain. From T cells, B-cell-depleted T cells, or PBMCs came the material, which was cDNA or gDNA.

V lost 4 bases to trimming and J lost 3 bases; unmatched junction nucleotides: 3. The CDR3 runs 15 residues. Germline values: CDR1 ENHRY, CDR2 SYGVKD. Sequencing input: peripheral blood. This TCR was recovered from a man aged 45-60 years in a cohort sampled during active COVID-19. The chain combines TRBV10-3 with TRBJ2-5; 12 nucleotides agree with TRBD2. The CDR3 spells CAISGLAGGEETQYF. CDR3 sequence (DNA): TGTGCCATCAGTGGTCTAGCGGGGGGGGAAGAGACCCAGTACTTC.